Listed here are 13 T cell receptor beta chains from one sample, sequenced in a study of shared clonotypes between healthy human individuals. The protocol was immunoSEQ multiplex PCR, while the TCRdb copy is restricted to in-frame clones and leaves out a portion. The sample holds about 960,000 clones; around 80% are singletons and the top ten take around 1.5%. The sequenced sample consisted of memory CD4+ T cells sorted from blood. The sample's subset: CD45RA-negative fraction. The receptors come from a man aged 18 to 30 in good health.

The V call is TRBV18, the J call TRBJ2-7; no reliable D call. Germline-derived CDR1 and CDR2 are KGHSH and LQKENI. V was pared by 3 bases and J by 2 bases, with 14 bases between. The CDR3 loop spans 15 amino acids. CDR3 sequence (DNA): TGTGCCAGCTCACCCTTTGCGGCGGCGACCTACGAGCAGTACTTC. This gives the protein CASSPFAAATYEQYF.

The chain couples TRBV10-3 to TRBJ2-2; D gene uncertain. The V end lost 10 bases, the J end lost 3 bases, and 12 bases lay between the germline ends. The CDR3 runs to 13 residues. Germline V gives CDR1 ENHRY, CDR2 SYGVKD. The CDR3: CASISADTGELFF. The DNA of the CDR3 is TGTGCCAGCATCTCCGCCGACACCGGGGAGCTGTTTTTT.

The J gene is TRBJ1-1, the V gene TRBV6-5, with D unresolved. V lost 2 bases and J lost 6, with 10 bases in between. The CDR3 spans 13 residues. CDR1 is MNHEY and CDR2 is SVGAGI in the germline V gene. CDR3 sequence reads: CASSYVEKAEAFF. Written as DNA, the CDR3 is TGTGCCAGCAGTTACGTGGAGAAAGCTGAAGCTTTCTTT.

The chain recombines TRBV10-3 with TRBJ2-7, with TRBD1 as a possible D gene (6 bases). The CDR3 length is 15 residues. Trimming cost V 6 bases and J 5 bases, with 20 bases left between them. Germline lookup yields CDR1 ENHRY and CDR2 SYGVKD. Here the CDR3 reads CAIRPSGTKVDEQYF. The CDR3 DNA is TGTGCCATCAGACCCTCCGGGACAAAAGTGGACGAGCAGTACTTC.

The chain uses TRBV2 and TRBJ2-1, with TRBD2 matching 12 bases. The CDR3 extends over 15 amino acids. In germline, CDR1 is SNHLY, CDR2 FYNNEI. V lost 6 bases, J lost 6 bases, and 6 bases stayed unmatched. In nucleotides, the CDR3 is TGTGCCAGCAGGCTGACTAGCGGGAGTGTCAATGAGCAGTTCTTC. Translating gives CASRLTSGSVNEQFF.

The rearrangement links TRBV5-1 to TRBJ2-7; 9 bases map to TRBD1. J was trimmed by 4 bases and V by 3 bases; bases with no gene match: 8. Germline assignment: CDR1 SGHRS and CDR2 YFSETQ. CDR3 length equals 15 residues. DNA for the CDR3: TGCGCCAGCAGCTCACAGGGGGCTGGGGGTTACGAGCAGTACTTC. This translates into CASSSQGAGGYEQYF. The complete variable domain, with remaining parts taken from reference TRBV5-1 and TRBJ2-7, reads KAGVTQTPRYLIKTRGQQVTLSCSPISGHRSVSWYQQTPGQGLQFLFEYFSETQRNKGNFPGRFSGRQFSNSRSEMNVSTLELGDSALYLCASSSQGAGGYEQYFGPGTRLTVT.

V gene TRBV11-2 combines with J gene TRBJ2-3, with 11 bases that match TRBD2. Trimming cost V 5 bases and J 2 bases; bases outside gene matches: 6. From germline, CDR1 is SGHAT and CDR2 FQNNGV. This CDR3 is built from 16 residues. The CDR3 sequence: CASSQVAGGTTDTQYF. In DNA, the CDR3 is TGTGCCAGCAGCCAAGTAGCGGGGGGGACCACAGATACGCAGTATTTT.

The rearrangement joins TRBV18 to TRBJ2-6, with 9 positions matching TRBD1. The V gene's germline CDR1 is KGHSH and CDR2 LQKENI. Unmatched junction bases numbered 5, after V lost 2 bases and J lost 0 bases. This CDR3 has 18 amino acids. The DNA for the CDR3 is TGTGCCAGCTCACCAGGGACAGGGCTAAGCTCTGGGGCCAACGTCCTGACTTTC. Translating gives CASSPGTGLSSGANVLTF. Supplemented by reference TRBV18 and TRBJ2-6, the full variable domain reads NAGVMQNPRHLVRRRGQEARLRCSPMKGHSHVYWYRQLPEEGLKFMVYLQKENIIDESGMPKERFSAEFPKEGPSILRIQQVVRGDSAAYFCASSPGTGLSSGANVLTFGAGSRLTVL.

The rearrangement uses TRBV7-9 and TRBJ2-1; no firm D call. CDR3 length equals 15 residues. V was trimmed by 5 bases and J by 1 base, leaving 12 bases between them. CDR1 and CDR2 (germline): SEHNR, FQNEAQ (reference sequence). The CDR3 protein is CASSQFDTSYNEQFF. DNA of the CDR3: TGTGCCAGCAGCCAGTTCGACACGTCCTACAATGAGCAGTTCTTC.

V usage is TRBV28 and J usage is TRBJ1-1; no firm D call. From germline, CDR1 is MDHEN and CDR2 SYDVKM. Trimming shortened V by 6 bases and J by 1 base, and 21 bases separated the two germline ends. The CDR3 is 17 amino acids. CDR3 sequence: CASSSALVRRRNTEAFF. For the CDR3, the DNA is TGTGCCAGCAGCTCGGCCCTCGTGAGGAGAAGGAACACTGAAGCTTTCTTT.

This clone was seen a handful of times. V and J are TRBV10-1 and TRBJ2-5; D may match TRBD1 or TRBD2 (5 bases each). V was trimmed by 6 bases and J by 5 bases, leaving 19 bases between them. The CDR3 has 15 residues. Germline V CDR1 and CDR2: WNHNN, SYGVQD (reference sequence). The chain's CDR3 is CASRSGPPPKETQYF. CDR3 DNA sequence: TGCGCCAGCAGATCGGGACCTCCCCCCAAGGAGACCCAGTACTTC.

This clone was observed at least ten times. The rearrangement uses TRBV5-1 and TRBJ2-2, with TRBD2 as a possible D gene (6 bases). The V end was cut by 0 bases, the J end by 5 bases, with 11 bases between. CDR1 SGHRS and CDR2 YFSETQ come from the germline V gene. The CDR3 has 15 residues. The CDR3 region is CASSLVEGRTGELFF. Written as DNA, the CDR3 is TGCGCCAGCAGCTTGGTGGAGGGACGGACCGGGGAGCTGTTTTTT. The full variable domain, rest sourced from reference TRBV5-1 and TRBJ2-2, is KAGVTQTPRYLIKTRGQQVTLSCSPISGHRSVSWYQQTPGQGLQFLFEYFSETQRNKGNFPGRFSGRQFSNSRSEMNVSTLELGDSALYLCASSLVEGRTGELFFGEGSRLTVL.

This clone was recorded at least ten times. V gene TRBV2 combines with J gene TRBJ2-2; the match to TRBD1 covers 10 bases. The CDR3 runs 15 residues. The V and J ends lost 6 bases and 7 bases, in that order; junction bases with no gene match: 8. CDR1 is SNHLY and CDR2 is FYNNEI in the germline V gene. The CDR3 nucleotides are TGTGCCAGCAGCATTGACAGGGGGCGAGGCGGGGAGCTGTTTTTT. Translating gives CASSIDRGRGGELFF.